The 18 T cell receptor beta chains given below trace back to one sample, sequenced in a study of T cells after posttransplantation cyclophosphamide. Produced via immunoSEQ multiplex PCR; TCRdb's table is partial and in-frame only. Altogether 35,000 to 55,000 clones were found in the sample, and no singletons occur. Sequenced input: PBMCs. The receptors stem from a man between 35 and 55 years old in good health, CMV-negative, and a related stem cell transplant donor.

This chain joins TRBV11-2 and TRBJ2-3; TRBD2 agrees at 10 bases. V was clipped by 5 bases and J by 4 bases; unmatched bases: 9. CDR3 size: 16 residues. The germline gives CDR1 SGHAT, CDR2 FQNNGV. The DNA of the CDR3 is TGTGCCAGCAGCCCCCCTAGCGGGGGAGGGGCAGATACGCAGTATTTT. Translated: CASSPPSGGGADTQYF.

This clone was observed at least ten times. The chain has TRBV27 and TRBJ2-2; 9 nucleotides line up with TRBD1. CDR1 and CDR2 (germline): MNHEY, SMNVEV (reference sequence). Trimming took 6 bases from V and 6 from J; bases not matched to a gene: 8. The CDR3 loop spans 15 amino acids. The CDR3 loop reads CASSQGTGRAGELFF. In DNA form, the CDR3 reads TGTGCCAGCAGCCAAGGGACAGGGCGAGCCGGGGAGCTGTTTTTT.

This clone was counted many times. The chain carries TRBV6-6 and TRBJ2-3; TRBD1 matches at 9 bases. The CDR3 runs 15 residues. The V gene end was trimmed by 7 bases and the J gene end by 1 base; junction bases not matched to a gene: 6. Germline V gene sequence: CDR1 MNHNY, CDR2 SVGAGI (reference sequence). CDR3 loop: CASTVGTGRTDTQYF. CDR3 DNA sequence: TGTGCCAGCACTGTCGGGACAGGGCGCACAGATACGCAGTATTTT.

This rearrangement joins TRBV30 to TRBJ1-1; D gene uncertain. CDR3 length equals 11 residues. CDR1 is GTSNPN, CDR2 SVGIG, per germline (reference sequence). V was shortened by 4 bases and J by 6 bases, with 9 bases between the two germline ends. The CDR3 protein is CAWNLGAEAFF. The DNA for the CDR3 is TGTGCCTGGAATCTCGGGGCTGAAGCTTTCTTT.

This clone was detected many times. The V call is TRBV15, the J call TRBJ2-2; 7 positions agree with TRBD2. The germline V gene has CDR1 LNHNV and CDR2 YYDKDF (reference sequence). This CDR3 has 17 amino acids. V shed 0 bases and J 6 bases; nucleotides not matched to a gene: 10. For the CDR3, the DNA is TGTGCCACCAGCAGAGATGACTGGAAAGCGGGACCCGGGGAGCTGTTTTTT. Protein: CATSRDDWKAGPGELFF.

This clone appeared many times. The chain links TRBV7-2 to TRBJ1-6; TRBD1 might be the D (6 bases). The V and J ends lost 4 bases and 3 bases respectively, with 16 bases between them. This CDR3 comprises 17 residues. In germline, CDR1 is SGHTA, CDR2 FQGNSA. The CDR3 region has the DNA TGTGCCAGCAGCTCCCCCCCCGGACAGTTCTATAATTCACCCCTCCACTTT. Encoded protein: CASSSPPGQFYNSPLHF.

CDR3 protein: CASSLAGGIQETQYF. The CDR3 DNA reads TGTGCCAGCAGCTTAGCGGGAGGGATCCAAGAGACCCAGTACTTC. V gene TRBV7-9 combines with J gene TRBJ2-5; 7 bases map to TRBD2. The CDR3 runs to 15 residues. V lost 0 bases, J lost 1 base, and 2 bases stayed unmatched. Germline CDR1 and CDR2: SEHNR and FQNEAQ (reference sequence).

This clone was observed many times. The V gene is TRBV19, the J gene TRBJ1-5, with a possible D match to TRBD1 (5 bases). The germline CDR1 and CDR2 sequences are LNHDA and SQIVND (reference sequence). The CDR3 is 15 amino acids. Trimming took off 2 bases at V and 3 bases at J, with 11 bases between the two ends. The CDR3 protein is CASSIFQGANQPQHF. CDR3 in DNA: TGTGCCAGTAGTATATTCCAGGGTGCCAATCAGCCCCAGCATTTT.

Ten or more counts support this clone. J is TRBJ2-1 and V is TRBV14; D gene uncertain. The V and J ends lost 7 bases and 10 bases respectively, with 5 bases between them. The CDR3 is made up of 9 amino acids. The germline gives CDR1 SGHDN, CDR2 FVKESK. The CDR3 loop reads CASIMEQFF. For the CDR3, the DNA is TGTGCCAGCATAATGGAGCAGTTCTTC.

This clone was counted ten times or more. The chain has TRBV14 and TRBJ2-5; TRBD2 might be the D (5 bases). Trimming shortened V by 4 bases and J by 2 bases, and 11 bases separated the two germline ends. Looked up from germline, CDR1 is SGHDN and CDR2 is FVKESK. The CDR3 has 14 amino acids. The CDR3 sequence is CASSPPGIQETQYF. CDR3 DNA sequence: TGTGCCAGCAGCCCTCCGGGGATACAAGAGACCCAGTACTTC. Full variable domain (remainder filled in from reference TRBV14 and TRBJ2-5): EAGVTQFPSHSVIEKGQTVTLRCDPISGHDNLYWYRRVMGKEIKFLLHFVKESKQDESGMPNNRFLAERTGGTYSTLKVQPAELEDSGVYFCASSPPGIQETQYFGPGTRLLVL.

The sample holds many counts of this clone. The gene calls are TRBV15 and TRBJ1-2, with D tentatively TRBD1 (6 bases). CDR1 is LNHNV and CDR2 is YYDKDF in the germline V gene (reference sequence). The V gene lost 0 bases and the J gene lost 0 bases, with 23 bases spanning the gap. The CDR3 contains 20 residues. The CDR3 DNA sequence: TGTGCCACCAGCAGAGAAGCAGCACAGGGTTCTCTCCTGGCTAACTATGGCTACACCTTC. Protein product: CATSREAAQGSLLANYGYTF. Supplemented by reference TRBV15 and TRBJ1-2, the full variable domain reads DAMVIQNPRYQVTQFGKPVTLSCSQTLNHNVMYWYQQKSSQAPKLLFHYYDKDFNNEADTPDNFQSRRPNTSFCFLDIRSPGLGDTAMYLCATSREAAQGSLLANYGYTFGSGTRLTVV.

This clone came up many times. This chain uses TRBV15 with TRBJ1-4, with 7 bases fitting TRBD1. This CDR3 contains 14 residues. V dropped 5 bases and J dropped 6; count of bases not matched to a gene: 6. Germline loops: CDR1 LNHNV, CDR2 YYDKDF (reference sequence). CDR3 bases: TGTGCCACCAGCGACAGGGTACCTCATGAAAAACTGTTTTTT. This encodes CATSDRVPHEKLFF. The full variable domain, completed using reference TRBV15 and TRBJ1-4, is DAMVIQNPRYQVTQFGKPVTLSCSQTLNHNVMYWYQQKSSQAPKLLFHYYDKDFNNEADTPDNFQSRRPNTSFCFLDIRSPGLGDTAMYLCATSDRVPHEKLFFGSGTQLSVL.

This clone was observed a handful of times. The genes are TRBV27 and TRBJ2-1; a possible D gene is TRBD2 (5 bases). Germline CDR1 and CDR2: MNHEY and SMNVEV (reference sequence). V lost 6 bases and J 7 bases, leaving 13 bases between the germline ends. The CDR3 covers 13 residues. The CDR3 DNA sequence: TGTGCCAGCAGCACATCCACGGGGAATGAGCAGTTCTTC. Translation: CASSTSTGNEQFF.

At least ten counts were recorded for this clone. The J gene is TRBJ2-1, the V gene TRBV5-4, with TRBD2 matching 9 bases. The CDR3 spans 16 residues. V dropped 3 bases and J dropped 4; count of bases not matched to a gene: 8. The germline V gene has CDR1 SGHNT and CDR2 YYREEE (reference sequence). The CDR3 coding sequence is TGTGCCAGCAGCTCGTTAGCGGGAGCTACGTACAATGAGCAGTTCTTC. Protein product: CASSSLAGATYNEQFF.

This clone was counted a few times. This chain uses TRBV6-5 with TRBJ2-2, with 8 bases that match TRBD1. Trimming at V came to 6 bases and at J to 4 bases, leaving 4 bases not matched to a gene. Germline V gene sequence: CDR1 MNHEY, CDR2 SVGAGI. The CDR3 length is 14 residues. CDR3 bases: TGTGCCAGCAGAACGACAGGGGCCACCGGGGAGCTGTTTTTT. It specifies CASRTTGATGELFF.

This clone was seen a few times. The chain links TRBV2 to TRBJ2-7, with 7 bases identical to TRBD2. The germline CDR1 and CDR2 sequences are SNHLY and FYNNEI. V dropped 8 bases and J dropped 2; count of bases not matched to a gene: 9. This CDR3 has 14 residues. Here the CDR3 DNA reads TGTGCCAGCCTGACTGCCGGGAGGCCCTACGAGCAGTACTTC. Protein sequence: CASLTAGRPYEQYF.

In its sample, this clone was seen many times. V usage is TRBV10-3 and J usage is TRBJ1-2; D possibly corresponds to TRBD1 (6 bases). CDR1 and CDR2 (germline): ENHRY, SYGVKD. Trimming stripped 7 bases from V and 4 bases from J, with 13 bases between. This CDR3 has 13 amino acids. The CDR3 nucleotides are TGTGCCATCACCCCGACAGGAGGCTATGGCTACACCTTC. Translated: CAITPTGGYGYTF.

This clone was seen at least ten times. CDR3 coding DNA: TGTGCCAGCCAGGGCGCAACTAATGAAAAACTGTTTTTT. Its protein is CASQGATNEKLFF. This rearrangement joins TRBV2 to TRBJ1-4; tentative D call: TRBD1 (5 bases). The germline CDR1 and CDR2 sequences are SNHLY and FYNNEI. V lost 8 bases and J 0 bases, leaving 7 bases between the germline ends. This CDR3 is built from 13 residues.